Shown below are 7 T cell receptor beta chains from a single sample sequenced in a study of T cell clusters in autoimmune cytopenias. One tube held mixed TRB-A and TRB-B primer pools for touch-down PCR. For each CDR3 protein, TCRdb gives one entry from its re-call of the multiplex PCR reads, without DNA. In all, the sample yields several thousand distinct CDR3 sequences. Each sample's input was around 250 ng genomic DNA, roughly 38,000 genome equivalents. These data were likewise used in another study, on T cell repertoires in aging, cancer and after chemotherapy.

The sequenced sample was peripheral blood. These receptors came from a human donor with chronic lymphocytic leukemia. The donor label of this sample is uncertain.

J is TRBJ1-6 and V is TRBV6-5. Germline-derived CDR1 and CDR2 are MNHEY and SVGAGI. The CDR3 has 18 residues. The CDR3 is CASSYLGGRGSYNSPLHF.

This clonotype registers medium-sized by frequency. The rearrangement uses TRBV12-3 or TRBV12-4 and TRBJ2-3; TCRdb selects TRBD1, and the lack of DNA leaves this call unchecked. The CDR3 spans 16 residues. CDR3 region: CASTFLGTGQIDTQYF.

V and J are TRBV19 and TRBJ2-3; TCRdb proposes TRBD2, but this gene call is untestable without DNA. The length of the CDR3 is 16 residues. Looked up from germline, CDR1 is LNHDA and CDR2 is SQIVND (reference sequence). The CDR3 is CASNWGKGLGTDTQYF.

The V call is TRBV6-5, the J call TRBJ1-1. This CDR3 comprises 16 residues. Germline-derived CDR1 and CDR2 are MNHEY and SVGAGI. CDR3 loop: CASRKADGPRNTEAFF.

Frequency places this clonotype as medium-sized. The V call is TRBV6-5, the J call TRBJ2-7; TCRdb selects TRBD2, and the lack of DNA leaves this call unchecked. Germline V gene sequence: CDR1 MNHEY, CDR2 SVGAGI. The CDR3 contains 15 residues. CDR3 residues: CASSWTLGLSDEQYF.

Considering frequency, this clonotype is medium-sized. This chain uses TRBV6-5 with TRBJ2-7; TCRdb selects TRBD2, and the lack of DNA leaves this call unchecked. The CDR3 runs 17 residues. In germline, CDR1 is MNHEY, CDR2 SVGAGI. CDR3 protein: CASSYSKSGLAAYEQYF.

The chain has TRBV20-1 and TRBJ2-6; TCRdb calls TRBD1, which cannot be checked without DNA. The CDR3 runs to 15 residues. Per germline, CDR1 DFQATT and CDR2 SNEGSKA (reference sequence). CDR3 amino acids: CSSRDRSLGANVLTF.